Listed below are T cell receptor beta chains from one sample, sequenced in a study of cytomegalovirus exposure and HLA in healthy donors. TCRdb's table, derived via immunoSEQ multiplex PCR, lists solely in-frame clones and lacks some. The data hold about 100,000 clones, with around 80% observed a single time. The sequencing sample was made of PBMCs. The receptors shown here come from a woman aged 60-75 years in good health and CMV-seronegative. Both conserved end residues are part of each CDR3. Fields, in order: CDR3 length, D gene, clone size, J gene, V gene, CDR3 protein, CDR3 DNA. A D gene is named only where the DNA matches it firmly. Rows may omit the clone size; those that give it use once, few, many or a size class.

length: 14; D: -; size: -; J: TRBJ1-1; V: TRBV13; CDR3: CASSLAQEGTEAFF; DNA: TGTGCCAGCAGCTTAGCGCAGGAGGGGACTGAAGCTTTCTTT
length: 14; D: -; size: -; J: TRBJ1-1; V: TRBV5-1; CDR3: CASSAEILNTEAFF; DNA: TGCGCCAGCAGCGCGGAAATCCTGAACACTGAAGCTTTCTTT
length: 11; D: -; size: few; J: TRBJ2-5; V: TRBV5-6; CDR3: CASSLSKTQYF; DNA: TGTGCCAGCAGCTTGTCTAAGACCCAGTACTTC
length: 12; D: TRBD1; size: -; J: TRBJ1-1; V: TRBV2; CDR3: CVTDRGLGEAFF; DNA: TGTGTAACGGACAGGGGGCTAGGTGAAGCTTTCTTT
length: 16; D: TRBD2; size: -; J: TRBJ2-7; V: TRBV28; CDR3: CASSGVSLAGRYEQYF; DNA: TGTGCCAGCAGTGGGGTGTCACTAGCGGGACGGTACGAGCAGTACTTC
length: 14; D: -; size: -; J: TRBJ1-1; V: TRBV27; CDR3: CASTLGRGWTEAFF; DNA: TGTGCCAGCACTTTAGGAAGGGGATGGACTGAAGCTTTCTTT
length: 14; D: -; size: -; J: TRBJ1-4; V: TRBV6-6; CDR3: CASSTGYSSEKLFF; DNA: TGTGCCAGCAGTACAGGGTATTCTAGTGAAAAACTGTTTTTT
length: 13; D: -; size: few; J: TRBJ1-2; V: TRBV2; CDR3: CASSEAGRDGYTF; DNA: TGTGCCAGCAGTGAAGCCGGCCGGGATGGCTACACCTTC
length: 16; D: TRBD2; size: -; J: TRBJ2-2; V: TRBV6-7; CDR3: CASSSSSGENTGELFF; DNA: TGTGCCAGCAGTTCCTCGAGCGGGGAGAACACCGGGGAGCTGTTTTTT
length: 17; D: -; size: -; J: TRBJ2-6; V: TRBV4-1; CDR3: CASSPRHSGSGANVLTF; DNA: TGCGCCAGCAGCCCCCGTCACAGTGGATCTGGGGCCAACGTCCTGACTTTC
length: 11; D: -; size: -; J: TRBJ2-7; V: TRBV14; CDR3: CASSNYYEQYF; DNA: TGTGCCAGCAGCAATTACTACGAGCAGTACTTC
length: 18; D: TRBD2; size: -; J: TRBJ2-1; V: TRBV5-8; CDR3: CASSLRWRGGTSYNEQFF; DNA: TGTGCCAGCAGCTTGAGGTGGCGCGGGGGGACCTCCTACAATGAGCAGTTCTTC
length: 13; D: TRBD1; size: -; J: TRBJ1-1; V: TRBV10-3; CDR3: CAIQGQLNTEAFF; DNA: TGTGCCATCCAGGGACAGCTGAACACTGAAGCTTTCTTT
length: 15; D: TRBD1; size: -; J: TRBJ1-3; V: TRBV6-1; CDR3: CASSAGQFSGNTIYF; DNA: TGTGCCAGCAGTGCGGGACAGTTCTCTGGAAACACCATATATTTT
length: 15; D: TRBD1; size: -; J: TRBJ1-4; V: TRBV9; CDR3: CASTRTGGTNEKLFF; DNA: TGTGCCAGCACCCGGACAGGGGGAACTAATGAAAAACTGTTTTTT
length: 15; D: -; size: -; J: TRBJ1-1; V: TRBV19; CDR3: CASSIGGGMNTEAFF; DNA: TGTGCCAGTAGTATAGGGGGCGGGATGAACACTGAAGCTTTCTTT
length: 14; D: -; size: -; J: TRBJ2-3; V: TRBV14; CDR3: CASSQDLAPDTQYF; DNA: TGTGCCAGCAGCCAAGACCTAGCGCCAGATACGCAGTATTTT
length: 11; D: -; size: once; J: TRBJ1-2; V: TRBV19; CDR3: CATKANYGYTF; DNA: TGTGCCACGAAAGCCAACTATGGCTACACCTTC
length: 14; D: -; size: once; J: TRBJ2-3; V: TRBV7-2; CDR3: CASRVVVETDTQYF; DNA: TGTGCCAGCCGGGTAGTTGTCGAAACAGATACGCAGTATTTT
length: 16; D: -; size: -; J: TRBJ1-2; V: TRBV7-9; CDR3: CASSLGGGGVNYGYTF; DNA: TGTGCCAGCAGCTTAGGGGGCGGGGGGGTGAACTATGGCTACACCTTC
length: 15; D: -; size: -; J: TRBJ1-3; V: TRBV5-6; CDR3: CASSLLGRSSNTIYF; DNA: TGTGCCAGCAGCTTGCTGGGCAGATCATCAAACACCATATATTTT
length: 12; D: -; size: once; J: TRBJ2-3; V: TRBV6-1; CDR3: CASAGLTDTQYF; DNA: TGTGCCAGCGCGGGGCTCACAGATACGCAGTATTTT
length: 15; D: -; size: -; J: TRBJ1-2; V: TRBV28; CDR3: CASRTQEIFAYGYTF; DNA: TGTGCCAGCAGAACCCAGGAAATCTTTGCCTATGGCTACACCTTC
length: 16; D: -; size: few; J: TRBJ2-4; V: TRBV7-2; CDR3: CASSLGGTGAKNIQYF; DNA: TGTGCCAGCAGCTTAGGGGGTACAGGGGCCAAAAACATTCAGTACTTC
length: 16; D: TRBD1; size: -; J: TRBJ1-1; V: TRBV27; CDR3: CASRSTGTGVNTEAFF; DNA: TGTGCCAGCAGGTCGACAGGGACGGGAGTGAACACTGAAGCTTTCTTT
length: 14; D: -; size: -; J: TRBJ1-1; V: TRBV5-6; CDR3: CASSSATMNTEAFF; DNA: TGTGCCAGCAGCTCCGCTACCATGAACACTGAAGCTTTCTTT
length: 13; D: -; size: -; J: TRBJ2-1; V: TRBV4-1; CDR3: CASSQDQYNEQFF; DNA: TGCGCCAGCAGCCAAGATCAGTACAATGAGCAGTTCTTC
length: 14; D: -; size: -; J: TRBJ1-1; V: TRBV10-3; CDR3: CAISEEKGYTEAFF; DNA: TGTGCCATCAGTGAGGAGAAGGGGTACACTGAAGCTTTCTTT
length: 18; D: -; size: -; J: TRBJ1-5; V: TRBV28; CDR3: CASTPPQRQIYSNQPQHF; DNA: TGTGCCAGCACCCCTCCCCAGAGGCAGATCTATAGCAATCAGCCCCAGCATTTT
length: 16; D: -; size: -; J: TRBJ2-3; V: TRBV2; CDR3: CASSEARWSRTDTQYF; DNA: TGTGCCAGCAGTGAAGCGCGCTGGTCCCGCACAGATACGCAGTATTTT
length: 13; D: -; size: -; J: TRBJ2-7; V: TRBV5-1; CDR3: CASSLTGESEQYF; DNA: TGCGCCAGCAGCTTGACGGGAGAGAGCGAGCAGTACTTC